Listed below are T cell receptor beta chains from one sample, sequenced in a study of blood T cell repertoires in COVID-19. Here immunoSEQ multiplex PCR was the method, and the copy in TCRdb shows in-frame clones only, minus some. This table holds under 250,000 clones, roughly 82% found once. Source material: peripheral blood. The source is a human donor in a cohort sampled during active COVID-19. CDR3s include the opening cysteine and the closing phenylalanine or tryptophan. A D gene is named only where the DNA matches it firmly. Clone size is given for some rows only: seen once, a few or many times, or a class if the clone is expanded.

DNA: TGTGCCAGCACCCTAGCGGGGGGGACGGGGGAGCAGTACTTC
CDR3: CASTLAGGTGEQYF
J: TRBJ2-7
V: TRBV7-2
size: NA
D: TRBD2

DNA: TGTGCCAGTAGTACAACAGGGCTTGGCGTCACTGAAGCTTTCTTT
CDR3: CASSTTGLGVTEAFF
J: TRBJ1-1
V: TRBV19
size: many
D: NA

DNA: TGTGCCAGCAGGTTAGCGGGAGACCCCTACGAGCAGTACTTC
CDR3: CASRLAGDPYEQYF
J: TRBJ2-7
V: TRBV5-4
size: NA
D: TRBD2

DNA: TGTGCCAGCAGTTTGGACAGAACCATCTATGGCTACACCTTC
CDR3: CASSLDRTIYGYTF
J: TRBJ1-2
V: TRBV28
size: NA
D: NA

DNA: TGTGCCAGCAGCGAAGGGGGCGCGGGGCAGCCCCAGCATTTT
CDR3: CASSEGGAGQPQHF
J: TRBJ1-5
V: TRBV27
size: NA
D: TRBD1

DNA: TGCAGCGTCGGACAGGGGGATTACGAGCAGTACTTC
CDR3: CSVGQGDYEQYF
J: TRBJ2-7
V: TRBV29-1
size: NA
D: TRBD1

DNA: TGCGCCAGCAGCCAACCATCTTACAGGGGCAATCAGCCCCAGCATTTT
CDR3: CASSQPSYRGNQPQHF
J: TRBJ1-5
V: TRBV4-1
size: NA
D: NA

DNA: TGTGCCAGCAGTCTGGGCCGCCCTGAGCAGTTCTTC
CDR3: CASSLGRPEQFF
J: TRBJ2-1
V: TRBV12-3/TRBV12-4
size: NA
D: NA

DNA: TGTGCCAGCAGTGACCCCAAGTTCGAGTATAGCAATCAGCCCCAGCATTTT
CDR3: CASSDPKFEYSNQPQHF
J: TRBJ1-5
V: TRBV6-4
size: NA
D: NA

DNA: TGTGCCAGCAGCCGGGGACAGTCCTATGGCTACACCTTC
CDR3: CASSRGQSYGYTF
J: TRBJ1-2
V: TRBV14
size: NA
D: TRBD1

DNA: TGTGCCTGGGGGACAGGGGACACCTACGAGCAGTACTTC
CDR3: CAWGTGDTYEQYF
J: TRBJ2-7
V: TRBV30
size: NA
D: TRBD1

DNA: TGTGCCAGCAGCGCCACCACGGGACAGGGGGCTCAGGGCTACACCTTC
CDR3: CASSATTGQGAQGYTF
J: TRBJ1-2
V: TRBV5-6
size: NA
D: TRBD1

DNA: TGTGCCAGCAGTTACTCGAGGAGACAGCCCCAGCATTTT
CDR3: CASSYSRRQPQHF
J: TRBJ1-5
V: TRBV6-6
size: NA
D: NA

DNA: TGTGCCTGGAGTCCGCAGTACAATGAGCAGTTCTTC
CDR3: CAWSPQYNEQFF
J: TRBJ2-1
V: TRBV30
size: NA
D: NA

DNA: TGTGCCAGCAGTTACCGCAGGGGTGGCAATCAGCCCCAGCATTTT
CDR3: CASSYRRGGNQPQHF
J: TRBJ1-5
V: TRBV6-5
size: NA
D: NA

DNA: TGTGCCAGCAGCTTAGCGTGGCAGGGGGACGAGACCCAGTACTTC
CDR3: CASSLAWQGDETQYF
J: TRBJ2-5
V: TRBV7-6
size: NA
D: TRBD1

DNA: TGCGCCAGCAGCAACGGACTAGCGGGAGCTTACGAGCAGTACTTC
CDR3: CASSNGLAGAYEQYF
J: TRBJ2-7
V: TRBV4-1
size: NA
D: TRBD2

DNA: TGTGCCAGCAGCCGGACTAGCGGGACAGATACGCAGTATTTT
CDR3: CASSRTSGTDTQYF
J: TRBJ2-3
V: TRBV7-8
size: NA
D: TRBD2

DNA: TGTGCCAGCAGTGAGGACTTTCTGCGGGAGCAGTTCTTC
CDR3: CASSEDFLREQFF
J: TRBJ2-1
V: TRBV2
size: NA
D: NA

DNA: TGTGCCAGCAGCGGAACACCCGCCAGGGCTAGCGGGATTTACGAGCAGTACTTC
CDR3: CASSGTPARASGIYEQYF
J: TRBJ2-7
V: TRBV2
size: NA
D: TRBD2

DNA: TGTGCCAGCAGCCCGGGGTACAATCAGCCCCAGCATTTT
CDR3: CASSPGYNQPQHF
J: TRBJ1-5
V: TRBV7-8
size: NA
D: NA

DNA: TGCGCCAGCAGCCCCGGGACAGGAGAGACCCAGTACTTC
CDR3: CASSPGTGETQYF
J: TRBJ2-5
V: TRBV5-1
size: NA
D: TRBD1

DNA: TGTGCCAGCAGTCTACCGGGACAGGGGGGGACCCAGTACTTC
CDR3: CASSLPGQGGTQYF
J: TRBJ2-5
V: TRBV27
size: NA
D: TRBD1

DNA: TGTGCCAGCAGTTTATCGGGGTCCACAGATACGCAGTATTTT
CDR3: CASSLSGSTDTQYF
J: TRBJ2-3
V: TRBV28
size: NA
D: NA

DNA: TGTGCCATCAGTCCGGGACTAGCGCTCCGCGATACGCAGTATTTT
CDR3: CAISPGLALRDTQYF
J: TRBJ2-3
V: TRBV10-3
size: NA
D: TRBD2

DNA: TGCGCCAGCAGCTTGGCCGAACTAGCGGGGTACAATGAGCAGTTCTTC
CDR3: CASSLAELAGYNEQFF
J: TRBJ2-1
V: TRBV5-1
size: NA
D: TRBD2

DNA: TGTGCCAGCTCACCCAACGCGGGACCCACAGATACGCAGTATTTT
CDR3: CASSPNAGPTDTQYF
J: TRBJ2-3
V: TRBV18
size: NA
D: NA

DNA: TGTGCCAGTAGGACTAGCGGCGCGGGAGGGACCGGGGAGCTGTTTTTT
CDR3: CASRTSGAGGTGELFF
J: TRBJ2-2
V: TRBV19
size: NA
D: TRBD2

DNA: TGTGCCAGTAGACCTAGGGGGACCTACAATGAGCAGTTCTTC
CDR3: CASRPRGTYNEQFF
J: TRBJ2-1
V: TRBV19
size: NA
D: NA

DNA: TGTGCCAGCAGCTCCCGAGCGGGAGTATTTCGAGGCACCGGGGAGCTGTTTTTT
CDR3: CASSSRAGVFRGTGELFF
J: TRBJ2-2
V: TRBV5-5
size: NA
D: TRBD2

DNA: TGTGCCAGCAGCTTTGGGACAGTTCAAAAACTGTTTTTT
CDR3: CASSFGTVQKLFF
J: TRBJ1-4
V: TRBV5-6
size: NA
D: TRBD1

DNA: TGTGCCAGCAGCTTGGCACTAGCGGGATTCAATGAGCAGTTCTTC
CDR3: CASSLALAGFNEQFF
J: TRBJ2-1
V: TRBV5-6
size: NA
D: TRBD2

DNA: TGCGCCAGCAGCTTGGATCTCAATCAGCCCCAGCATTTT
CDR3: CASSLDLNQPQHF
J: TRBJ1-5
V: TRBV5-1
size: NA
D: NA

DNA: TGTGCCAGCAGTTCTAAGTTGACAGGGGCTGGAAACACCATATATTTT
CDR3: CASSSKLTGAGNTIYF
J: TRBJ1-3
V: TRBV7-8
size: NA
D: TRBD1

DNA: TGTGCCAGCTCACCACAGGAGGGTAGCGGGAGAAGCGATATGCAGTTCTTC
CDR3: CASSPQEGSGRSDMQFF
J: TRBJ2-1
V: TRBV18
size: NA
D: TRBD2

DNA: TGCGCCAGCAGCCAAGGTAGCGAACCTTACAATGAGCAGTTCTTC
CDR3: CASSQGSEPYNEQFF
J: TRBJ2-1
V: TRBV4-1
size: NA
D: NA

DNA: TGTGCCAGCAGGGCGACAGGAGACATCCTCTATGGCTACACCTTC
CDR3: CASRATGDILYGYTF
J: TRBJ1-2
V: TRBV2
size: NA
D: NA

DNA: TGTGCCAGCAGTAATTTGGGACTGCAGGAAGCTTTCTTT
CDR3: CASSNLGLQEAFF
J: TRBJ1-1
V: TRBV6-5
size: NA
D: NA

DNA: TGCGCCAGCATCCCCTTTGGGGAGCGAGTCGCTGAAGCTTTCTTT
CDR3: CASIPFGERVAEAFF
J: TRBJ1-1
V: TRBV5-1
size: NA
D: NA

DNA: TGCGCCAGCAGCTCTACCGGGACAGGAGAGACCCAGTACTTC
CDR3: CASSSTGTGETQYF
J: TRBJ2-5
V: TRBV5-1
size: few
D: TRBD1

DNA: TGCGCCAGCAGGCGCTGGGGACAGGGGACGAATGAGCAGTTCTTC
CDR3: CASRRWGQGTNEQFF
J: TRBJ2-1
V: TRBV4-1
size: NA
D: TRBD1

DNA: TGTGCCAGCAGTTATCAACTAAAAACCACAGATACGCAGTATTTT
CDR3: CASSYQLKTTDTQYF
J: TRBJ2-3
V: TRBV6-2/TRBV6-3
size: few
D: NA

DNA: TGTGCCAGTAGCCCCCGGAGGGCAAACACCGGGGAGCTGTTTTTT
CDR3: CASSPRRANTGELFF
J: TRBJ2-2
V: TRBV19
size: NA
D: NA

DNA: TGTGCCAGCAGTTTCCGGACACACAGGGGTACAGATACGCAGTATTTT
CDR3: CASSFRTHRGTDTQYF
J: TRBJ2-3
V: TRBV28
size: NA
D: TRBD1

DNA: TGTGCCAGCAGCTCCGGGGAGGGTAGAACAGATACGCAGTATTTT
CDR3: CASSSGEGRTDTQYF
J: TRBJ2-3
V: TRBV5-5
size: NA
D: TRBD2

DNA: TGTGCCAGCAGTTTGCGGGACTCCTACGAGCAGTACTTC
CDR3: CASSLRDSYEQYF
J: TRBJ2-7
V: TRBV12-3/TRBV12-4
size: NA
D: NA

DNA: TGTGCCAGCAGCTTTAGGGACACGCAAGAGACCCAGTACTTC
CDR3: CASSFRDTQETQYF
J: TRBJ2-5
V: TRBV5-6
size: NA
D: NA

DNA: TGTGCCAGCTCGACAGGGATGGGTGAAAAACTGTTTTTT
CDR3: CASSTGMGEKLFF
J: TRBJ1-4
V: TRBV18
size: few
D: TRBD1

DNA: TGTGCCAGCGGGAGTGTTACAGATACGCAGTATTTT
CDR3: CASGSVTDTQYF
J: TRBJ2-3
V: TRBV6-4
size: many
D: NA

DNA: TGTGCCAGCAGCCAAGAAGTCCAGGGTCGAGAGCAGTACTTC
CDR3: CASSQEVQGREQYF
J: TRBJ2-7
V: TRBV4-2
size: NA
D: NA

DNA: TGTGCCATCAGTCCGGGACAGGAGCGAGAGACCCAGTACTTC
CDR3: CAISPGQERETQYF
J: TRBJ2-5
V: TRBV10-3
size: NA
D: TRBD1

DNA: TGCGCCAGCAGTGACTCCCTAGCGGGAGTGAACACCGGGGAGCTGTTTTTT
CDR3: CASSDSLAGVNTGELFF
J: TRBJ2-2
V: TRBV10-1
size: once
D: TRBD2

DNA: TGTGCCACCAAGAGCGGGACTAGGACGCAGTATTTT
CDR3: CATKSGTRTQYF
J: TRBJ2-3
V: TRBV28
size: NA
D: TRBD2

DNA: TGTGCCAGTAAAATCGGACTAGGTAGCGAGCAGTACTTC
CDR3: CASKIGLGSEQYF
J: TRBJ2-7
V: TRBV5-4
size: NA
D: TRBD2

DNA: TGTGCCAGTAGTATGCGAGGGTTGGGAAATCAGCCCCAGCATTTT
CDR3: CASSMRGLGNQPQHF
J: TRBJ1-5
V: TRBV19
size: few
D: NA